Presented here are 25 T cell receptor beta chains from one specimen sequenced in a study of cytomegalovirus exposure and HLA in healthy donors. The PCR made use of 60 Vbeta and 13 Jbeta primers. Profiling relied on immunoSEQ multiplex PCR, and the TCRdb table lists in-frame clones only, not all of them. Of around 110,000 clones listed, under 85% were seen once; the top ten hold 4.8%. The source material was PBMCs. All receptors come from a man aged 25-45 years in good health and CMV-seropositive.

CDR3 amino acids: CASGQKGNQPQHF. CDR3 nucleotide sequence: TGTGCCAGCGGGCAGAAGGGCAATCAGCCCCAGCATTTT. V is TRBV6-6 and J is TRBJ1-5; D gene uncertain. Germline assignment: CDR1 MNHNY and CDR2 SVGAGI (reference sequence). Trimming removed 8 bases from V and 2 bases from J, with 10 bases in between. This CDR3 contains 13 residues.

The V and J genes are TRBV18 and TRBJ2-1; 7 positions match TRBD2. From germline, CDR1 is KGHSH and CDR2 LQKENI. This CDR3 is built from 15 residues. The V and J ends lost 1 base and 4 bases, in that order; junction bases with no gene match: 4. The CDR3, as DNA: TGTGCCAGCTCACCACAGGGCGGGGGTTACAATGAGCAGTTCTTC. It encodes CASSPQGGGYNEQFF.

The rearrangement uses TRBV5-4 and TRBJ2-1; 9 bases map to TRBD2. Germline CDR1 SGHNT, CDR2 YYREEE (reference sequence). CDR3 size: 16 residues. V shed 4 bases and J 0 bases; nucleotides not matched to a gene: 5. Here the CDR3 reads CASSASGVASYNEQFF. The DNA of the CDR3 is TGTGCCAGCAGCGCTAGCGGGGTCGCCTCCTACAATGAGCAGTTCTTC.

The chain couples TRBV11-2 to TRBJ2-2; 11 bases are a match to TRBD1. CDR1 is SGHAT, CDR2 FQNNGV, per germline. The CDR3 has 15 residues. With V trimmed by 5 bases and J by 5 bases, 4 bases remained unmatched. This CDR3 reads CASSQDRGQTGELFF. In DNA form, the CDR3 reads TGTGCCAGCAGCCAGGACAGGGGGCAAACCGGGGAGCTGTTTTTT.

V is TRBV6-1 and J is TRBJ1-4, with 8 bases matching TRBD1. There are 14 residues in the CDR3. Germline V gene lookup returns CDR1 MNHNS and CDR2 SASEGT. The trim removed 5 bases at V and 4 bases at J, leaving 3 bases unmatched. The CDR3: CASSTGQDNEKLFF. As DNA, the CDR3 is TGTGCCAGCAGTACGGGACAGGATAATGAAAAACTGTTTTTT.

V is TRBV30 and J is TRBJ1-1; 7 bases are shared with TRBD1. Germline-derived CDR1 and CDR2 are GTSNPN and SVGIG (reference sequence). The CDR3 runs 11 residues. The J segment lost 5 bases and the V segment lost 5 bases, leaving 2 bases of the junction unmatched. The CDR3 coding sequence is TGTGCCTGGGACAGGGATACTGAAGCTTTCTTT. Its translation: CAWDRDTEAFF.

The sample holds a few counts of this clone. The chain carries TRBV6-6 and TRBJ1-1; no firm D call. The germline gives CDR1 MNHNY, CDR2 SVGAGI (reference sequence). The CDR3 covers 14 residues. V gave up 2 bases and J gave up 4 bases, with 11 bases separating them. DNA of the CDR3: TGTGCCAGCAGTTACGAGGCTACGGGCACTGAAGCTTTCTTT. It is translated as CASSYEATGTEAFF.

This chain uses TRBV7-9 with TRBJ2-3, with 7 positions matching TRBD1. With V trimmed by 5 bases and J by 9 bases, 5 bases remained unmatched. This CDR3 comprises 12 residues. Germline CDR1 and CDR2: SEHNR and FQNEAQ (reference sequence). The CDR3 DNA reads TGTGCCAGCAGCGGTCCGACAGGGACGCAGTATTTT. Protein: CASSGPTGTQYF.

The chain combines TRBV5-1 with TRBJ2-5; 10 nucleotides match TRBD2. The DNA matches TRBJ2-7 better at its end, which makes the J call doubtful. There are 14 residues in the CDR3. Germline CDR1 SGHRS, CDR2 YFSETQ. The CDR3 reads CASGGGLAAYEQYF. For the CDR3, the DNA is TGCGCCAGTGGAGGAGGACTAGCGGCTTACGAGCAGTACTTC.

The chain carries TRBV5-6 and TRBJ1-5; TRBD1 matches 9 bases. V lost 4 bases and J lost 5; bases outside the gene matches: 7. This CDR3 has 15 amino acids. The germline V gene has CDR1 SGHDT and CDR2 YYEEEE. The CDR3 spells CASSVGTGSHQPQHF. CDR3 DNA: TGTGCCAGCAGCGTAGGGACAGGGAGCCATCAGCCCCAGCATTTT.

This clone was detected only a few times. The chain recombines TRBV29-1 with TRBJ1-2; no definite D call. The CDR3 is 10 amino acids. V lost 7 bases and J lost 9, with 12 bases in between. Germline V gene sequence: CDR1 SQVTM, CDR2 ANQGSEA. CDR3 in amino acids: CSAREGSYTF. CDR3 coding DNA: TGCAGCGCCCGGGAGGGTAGCTACACCTTC.

The chain carries TRBV28 and TRBJ1-2, with D unresolved. The CDR3 contains 12 residues. V was clipped by 3 bases and J by 6 bases, with 8 bases between them. The germline gives CDR1 MDHEN, CDR2 SYDVKM. In DNA, the CDR3 is TGTGCCAGCAGTTTCGGGGTTGATGGCTACACCTTC. This sequence encodes CASSFGVDGYTF.

The J gene is TRBJ1-5, the V gene TRBV15, with 7 bases matching TRBD1. CDR1 LNHNV and CDR2 YYDKDF come from the germline V gene (reference sequence). Trimming cost V 1 base and J 5 bases; bases outside gene matches: 5. CDR3 length: 15 amino acids. The CDR3 protein is CATSRARTGYQPQHF. DNA of the CDR3: TGTGCCACCAGCAGAGCAAGGACAGGATATCAGCCCCAGCATTTT.

This clone was recorded a few times. The chain couples TRBV5-6 to TRBJ1-2, with TRBD1 matching 10 bases. CDR1 is SGHDT, CDR2 YYEEEE, per germline. The CDR3 totals 14 residues. V shed 6 bases and J 5 bases; nucleotides not matched to a gene: 7. CDR3 sequence reads: CASIRDRGNYGYTF. CDR3 nucleotide sequence: TGTGCCAGCATCCGGGACAGGGGTAATTATGGCTACACCTTC. The variable domain in full, completed from reference TRBV5-6 and TRBJ1-2, reads DAGVTQSPTHLIKTRGQQVTLRCSPKSGHDTVSWYQQALGQGPQFIFQYYEEEERQRGNFPDRFSGHQFPNYSSELNVNALLLGDSALYLCASIRDRGNYGYTFGSGTRLTVV.

The chain joins TRBV29-1 to TRBJ2-5, with TRBD1 matching 7 bases. The CDR3 sequence is 14 residues long. CDR1 is SQVTM, CDR2 ANQGSEA, per germline. With 1 base clipped from V and 11 bases from J, the junction kept 13 bases outside the gene matches. CDR3 in DNA: TGCAGCGTTGAAGCCCATTCAACAGGGGATGAGCAGTACTTC. It encodes CSVEAHSTGDEQYF. The variable domain in full, with the rest retrieved from reference TRBV29-1 and TRBJ2-5, is SAVISQKPSRDICQRGTSLTIQCQVDSQVTMMFWYRQQPGQSLTLIATANQGSEATYESGFVIDKFPISRPNLTFSTLTVSNMSPEDSSIYLCSVEAHSTGDEQYFGPGTRLLVL.

This chain uses TRBV5-6 with TRBJ2-7, with 7 bases fitting TRBD2. The V and J ends lost 0 bases and 2 bases, in that order; junction bases with no gene match: 5. The CDR3 runs to 15 residues. Per the germline V gene, CDR1 is SGHDT and CDR2 is YYEEEE. The CDR3 region has the DNA TGTGCCAGCAGCTTGGGAGCGGGGATGGCCTACGAGCAGTACTTC. Its protein is CASSLGAGMAYEQYF.

This sequence joins TRBV18 and TRBJ1-2, with 7 bases aligning to TRBD1. The J segment lost 3 bases and the V segment lost 3 bases, leaving 7 bases of the junction unmatched. The CDR3 runs 15 residues. Germline V gives CDR1 KGHSH, CDR2 LQKENI. CDR3: CASSPNKGQDYGYTF. In nucleotides, the CDR3 is TGTGCCAGCTCACCTAATAAAGGACAGGACTATGGCTACACCTTC.

The rearrangement links TRBV2 to TRBJ2-7; TRBD1 aligns across 8 bases. CDR3 length equals 14 residues. The ends lost 4 bases at V and 2 bases at J; junction bases unmatched: 4. Looked up from germline, CDR1 is SNHLY and CDR2 is FYNNEI. DNA for the CDR3: TGTGCCAGCAGTGTAGGGACAGGCGCCTACGAGCAGTACTTC. It is translated as CASSVGTGAYEQYF.

CDR3 residues: CASSSNQQVARYEQYF. The CDR3 DNA sequence: TGTGCCAGCAGCTCAAATCAACAGGTAGCACGGTACGAGCAGTACTTC. The chain carries TRBV7-9 and TRBJ2-7, with D maybe TRBD1 (5 bases). Trimming removed 4 bases at V and 4 bases at J, with 20 bases between. The length of the CDR3 is 16 residues. Germline V gives CDR1 SEHNR, CDR2 FQNEAQ (reference sequence).

This sequence joins TRBV7-9 and TRBJ2-7; D may be TRBD2 (6 bases). The CDR3 runs to 14 residues. Deletions cut 5 bases from V and 4 bases from J, with 15 bases between. The germline V gene has CDR1 SEHNR and CDR2 FQNEAQ (reference sequence). CDR3 protein: CASSARDWGYEQYF. CDR3 DNA: TGTGCCAGCAGCGCCAGGGACTGGGGGTACGAGCAGTACTTC. Full variable domain (remainder filled in from reference TRBV7-9 and TRBJ2-7): DTGVSQNPRHKITKRGQNVTFRCDPISEHNRLYWYRQTLGQGPEFLTYFQNEAQLEKSRLLSDRFSAERPKGSFSTLEIQRTEQGDSAMYLCASSARDWGYEQYFGPGTRLTVT.

This clone has a single count. This chain joins TRBV5-5 and TRBJ2-2, with TRBD1 matching 9 bases. The CDR3 is made up of 15 amino acids. V shed 0 bases and J 5 bases; nucleotides not matched to a gene: 2. Germline-derived CDR1 and CDR2 are SGHKS and YYEKEE (reference sequence). This CDR3 is CASSLDRGQTGELFF. The CDR3 nucleotides are TGTGCCAGCAGCTTGGACAGGGGGCAAACCGGGGAGCTGTTTTTT. The variable domain in full, completed from reference TRBV5-5 and TRBJ2-2, reads DAGVTQSPTHLIKTRGQQVTLRCSPISGHKSVSWYQQVLGQGPQFIFQYYEKEERGRGNFPDRFSARQFPNYSSELNVNALLLGDSALYLCASSLDRGQTGELFFGEGSRLTVL.

This clone was recorded a few times. The chain combines TRBV2 with TRBJ1-3, with unresolved D. The V end lost 8 bases, the J end lost 2 bases, and 10 bases lay between the germline ends. Germline V gives CDR1 SNHLY, CDR2 FYNNEI. The length of the CDR3 is 13 residues. CDR3 sequence (DNA): TGTGCCAGCGAGACCAGGCCTGGAAACACCATATATTTT. Protein: CASETRPGNTIYF.

The chain has TRBV7-6 and TRBJ2-1; 9 bases fit TRBD2. Germline loops: CDR1 SGHVS, CDR2 FNYEAQ. V dropped 2 bases and J dropped 2; count of bases not matched to a gene: 13. The CDR3 sequence is 19 residues long. The CDR3 reads CASSLTAAAGGGPYNEQFF. CDR3 sequence (DNA): TGTGCCAGCAGCTTAACCGCCGCAGCGGGGGGCGGTCCCTACAATGAGCAGTTCTTC.

The V gene is TRBV27, the J gene TRBJ2-5; 10 positions agree with TRBD1. The J call is uncertain, as TRBJ2-7 better fits the DNA end. This CDR3 has 14 residues. Per germline, CDR1 MNHEY and CDR2 SMNVEV (reference sequence). The chain's CDR3 is CASSPRDRGTEQYF. DNA of the CDR3: TGTGCCAGCAGTCCCCGGGACAGGGGAACCGAGCAGTACTTC.

The chain recombines TRBV5-4 with TRBJ1-2; 9 bases line up with TRBD1. Per germline, CDR1 SGHNT and CDR2 YYREEE (reference sequence). Trimming removed 1 base from V and 4 bases from J; junction bases left unmatched: 2. The CDR3 is made up of 14 amino acids. CDR3 amino acids: CASSLSGQGYGYTF. The CDR3 nucleotides read TGTGCCAGCAGCTTGTCGGGACAGGGCTATGGCTACACCTTC.